This T cell receptor beta chain was found in a study of identical twins (dated by TCRdb to 2016 to 2018). Background for the entire study: To test whether fetal clonotypes persist, this study deep-sequenced TCR alpha and beta repertoires from monozygotic twins, from unrelated adults of various ages, and from cord blood. To rule out contamination, replicate twin experiments were performed at different times with different library preparation protocols.

Only healthy Caucasian donors were included. The researchers also sequenced three unrelated adults who were not twins: a male aged 18 to 30, a male aged 50 to 60, and a female aged 50 to 60. Using Miltenyi CD45RO+ enrichment and human naive T-cell isolation kits, memory (CD45RO+) and naive T cells were isolated from PBMC. Library prep was done by 5' RACE. Instrument used: Illumina HiSeq 2000. Template switching introduced a universal primer binding site; the final cDNA contained a unique molecular identifier, enabling accurate counting of TCR cDNA molecules. First-strand cDNA for TCR alpha and beta chains was synthesized from specific primers in the conserved constant-segment region. To control for contamination, every cDNA library was double barcoded, receiving both a SMART-Mk sample barcode and Illumina barcodes. TruSeq adapter sequences, together with Illumina sample barcodes, were added in two successive PCR steps. The TCR alpha and beta cDNA libraries were sequenced on the Illumina HiSeq platform using custom primers. The original pipeline was this. MiGEC processed the raw reads to extract unique molecular identifiers, while MiXCR was used to determine the CDR3 positions. For each individual, recombination models were inferred using an EM algorithm with the repgenHMM and IGoR tools. Shared clonotype analysis was performed with the tcR package in R, normalizing sharing by the product of cloneset sizes. To study raw recombination without the effects of thymic and clonal selection, out-of-frame nonproductive sequences were analyzed. The public reads were reprocessed in TCRdb via fastp at Q25 and MiXCR, keeping in-frame beta chains. Entries that share a CDR3 protein sequence are merged under the most common genes and DNA. The authors' filters were not applied to this entry. Counted in this sample were 400,000 to 500,000 distinct CDR3 sequences; under 20% of them appeared once. The leading ten clones occupy less than 15% of the sample.

What the work shows at the level of the full study, not this receptor alone: Recombination models systematically underestimated out-of-frame TCR alpha sharing in monozygotic twins but agreed with sharing between unrelated individuals. Excess twin sharing in beta out-of-frame sequences was weaker because fewer shared sequences lowered the signal-to-noise ratio. Compared with coincidental sharing between unrelated individuals, an excess of low generation-probability sequences was observed among out-of-frame TCR alpha sequences shared between twins. Zero-insertion analyses could be partly confounded by invariant T cells such as MAIT and iNKT, although diverse VJ usage argued against such confounding for most clonotypes. Fewer insertions were carried by abundant cord blood beta clonotypes; a weaker similar trend was observed in young adult naive repertoires, while no such trend was observed in memory repertoires. Conclusions relied on cross-sectional statistical analysis, since the same donors could not be followed over many years.

V is shortened by 4 bases, J by 9 bases, and the region joining them spans 10 bases. The CDR1 and CDR2 encoded by the germline V gene (reference sequence) are MNHEY and SMNVEV. The CDR3 runs 12 residues from the cysteine to the phenylalanine. The CDR3 DNA has 36 bases and is translated from base 1. As to this clonotype: It has no known antigen specificity. No much larger clonotype is one base removed from it; base qualities were not supplied.

The receptor comes from a man aged 45-65 years in good health. Rearrangement joined TRBV27 to TRBJ1-5; perhaps TRBD1 is the D gene, with 5 bases matching. Sequencing was performed on naive T cells sorted from blood. The cell subset or site label corresponds to: cells isolated with a human naive T-cell isolation kit. The encoded CDR3 is CASSWDGGPQHF. The nucleotides are TGTGCCAGCAGTTGGGACGGTGGGCCCCAGCATTTT.